The clone carrying this T cell receptor beta chain was counted ten times or more. These data belong to a study of read filtering for tumor transcriptome and immune sequencing. Turning to the study itself: IR-seq gave about 3.5 to 11 million TCR reads per sample; RNA-seq gave about 75 to 1,300.

This CDR3 is built from 22 residues. Germline loops: CDR1 SGHAT, CDR2 FQNNGV. Trimming left V 5 bases short and J 0 bases short, with 32 bases between. From around 440 ng of RNA, a library with molecular barcoded alpha/delta and beta/gamma adaptors was made. TCRdb fed the reads into MiXCR, producing one record per CDR3 protein. The sample yields roughly 130,000 distinct CDR3 sequences, roughly 13% seen once. The specimen was a population of CD138-negative cells sorted from bone marrow. This clonotype originated in a donor older than 35 with multiple myeloma. This chain links TRBV11-2 with TRBJ2-4; the D gene is possibly TRBD1 (6 bases). CDR3 DNA sequence: TGTGCCAGCAGCCCTACGGTCCTGACAGGTGGGGGAACACGGGAAGCCAAAAACATTCAGTACTTC. As protein: CASSPTVLTGGGTREAKNIQYF.